Listed below are T cell receptor beta chains from one sample, sequenced in a study of beta chain features in type 1 diabetes. Generated by immunoSEQ multiplex PCR, the TCRdb table keeps only in-frame clones and is missing some. This table holds some 220,000 clones, around 9.9% found once. Source material: central memory CD4+ T cells from blood. The receptors here all came from a man younger than 35 in good health. CDR3s include the opening cysteine and the closing phenylalanine or tryptophan. Each record gives: CDR3 length, V gene, J gene, CDR3 protein.

>15|TRBV15|TRBJ1-2
CATSRDIRDSYGYTF
>12|TRBV29-1|TRBJ2-3
CSVDSGTDTQYF
>13|TRBV18|TRBJ2-5
CASSKQPVETQYF
>13|TRBV11-2|TRBJ1-2
CASSRDRAYGYTF
>14|TRBV7-2|TRBJ1-4
CASSLMSGEGKLFF
>13|TRBV30|TRBJ2-7
CAWSRDSRSEQYF
>14|TRBV9|TRBJ2-7
CASSVGRGPYEQYF
>12|TRBV21-1|TRBJ1-5
CASPGGCQPQHF
>14|TRBV25-1|TRBJ1-5
CASSESGGNQPQHF
>15|TRBV9|TRBJ2-3
CASSFEGRRTDTQYF
>13|TRBV4-1|TRBJ1-2
CASSQDQGYGYTF
>14|TRBV7-2|TRBJ2-1
CASSLDRTDNEQFF
>16|TRBV7-6|TRBJ2-1
CASSLALGTPLNEQFF
>15|TRBV9|TRBJ2-1
CASSPRGIGDNEQFF
>13|TRBV6-5|TRBJ2-4
CASKELRENIQYF
>15|TRBV6-6|TRBJ2-7
CASSYFPSGIYEQYF
>13|TRBV18|TRBJ1-2
CASSLQETYGYTF
>16|TRBV7-2|TRBJ2-6
CASSFYGLSGANVLTF
>14|TRBV10-3|TRBJ2-3
CAISGRGRTDTQYF
>15|TRBV29-1|TRBJ2-1
CSVPRTSGRYNEQFF
>16|TRBV5-1|TRBJ2-7
CASSLVEAGYSYEQYF
>12|TRBV6-1|TRBJ2-3
CASSDRMDTQYF
>17|TRBV7-2|TRBJ2-5
CASSLKTRDAGRETQYF
>12|TRBV27|TRBJ2-7
CASRDRDSEQYF
>14|TRBV2|TRBJ2-3
CASSYGRSTDTQYF
>15|TRBV5-4|TRBJ1-2
CASSLRQALAYGYTF
>13|TRBV6-6|TRBJ1-1
CASAGGRNTEAFF
>12|TRBV27|TRBJ2-4
CASSPPGGPESF
>15|TRBV2|TRBJ2-3
CASRGAGRETDTQYF
>12|TRBV25-1|TRBJ1-1
CASSPGPTEAFF
>15|TRBV30|TRBJ2-5
CAWRVGTGGQETQYF
>11|TRBV30|TRBJ2-7
CAWSDLYEQYF
>16|TRBV5-1|TRBJ2-2
CASSLSTGSNTGELFF
>13|TRBV18|-
CASSAGTEYEQYF
>16|TRBV29-1|TRBJ2-1
CSVDNSGAGGWNEQFF
>14|TRBV25-1|TRBJ2-7
CASRDSAASYEQYF
>14|TRBV7-9|TRBJ2-7
CASSFGQGGLEQYF
>17|TRBV21-1|TRBJ2-5
CASSKGDRGQLKETQYF